What follows are 11 T cell receptor beta chains derived from one specimen sequenced in a study of T cell responses to AZD1222 COVID-19 vaccine. The repertoire was sequenced with immunoSEQ multiplex PCR; TCRdb's copy has only in-frame clones and lacks some. The sample shows approximately 92,000 clones, roughly nine tenths of them seen only once. Sequences were derived from peripheral blood, sampled on day 0 of AZD1222 vaccination. The receptor set was obtained from an adult in good health.

This chain joins TRBV19 and TRBJ2-2; TRBD2 matches at 7 bases. The CDR3 contains 13 residues. J was trimmed by 4 bases and V by 11 bases; bases with no gene match: 7. The germline V gene has CDR1 LNHDA and CDR2 SQIVND (reference sequence). CDR3 loop: CAVRGVGTGELFF. In DNA, the CDR3 is TGTGCCGTTCGGGGGGTCGGCACCGGGGAGCTGTTTTTT.

The chain has TRBV5-4 and TRBJ1-1, with D tentatively TRBD1 (6 bases). Trimming stripped 6 bases from V and 5 bases from J, with 20 bases between. The CDR3 contains 15 residues. Germline V lookup: CDR1 SGHNT, CDR2 YYREEE (reference sequence). The CDR3, as DNA: TGTGCCAGCACCCTATCCACAGGGTTGGAGACTGAAGCTTTCTTT. Amino acids: CASTLSTGLETEAFF.

The rearrangement joins TRBV2 to TRBJ1-6, with TRBD1 as a possible D gene (5 bases). This CDR3 comprises 15 residues. Germline V gene lookup returns CDR1 SNHLY and CDR2 FYNNEI. V was trimmed by 3 bases and J by 3 bases, leaving 9 bases between them. This CDR3 reads CASSEGVIYNSPLHF. CDR3 sequence (DNA): TGTGCCAGCAGTGAGGGGGTAATCTATAATTCACCCCTCCACTTT.

This clone was observed a handful of times. The chain couples TRBV4-2 to TRBJ1-2; D gene uncertain. Deletions cut 6 bases from V and 4 bases from J, with 9 bases between. Germline V gene sequence: CDR1 LGHNA, CDR2 YNFKEQ. The CDR3 length is 12 residues. CDR3 DNA: TGTGCCAGCAGTTCGATTGGCTATGGCTACACCTTC. Its translation is CASSSIGYGYTF.

This rearrangement joins TRBV3-1 (or the pseudogene TRBV3-2) to TRBJ2-1; perhaps D is TRBD1 or TRBD2 (6 bases each). This CDR3 has 13 residues. Deletions cut 2 bases from V and 8 bases from J, with 10 bases between. Germline-derived CDR1 and CDR2 are LGHDT and YNNKEL (reference sequence). For the CDR3, the DNA is TGTGCCAGCAGCCAACTCGGGGGCGATGAGCAGTTCTTC. As protein: CASSQLGGDEQFF.

This clone is a singleton in its sample. In DNA form, the CDR3 reads TGTGCCAGCGCGCGTCTAGCCTACAATGAGCAGTTCTTC. Its translation: CASARLAYNEQFF. The chain joins TRBV6-6 to TRBJ2-1; the D is unclear. CDR1 is MNHNY, CDR2 SVGAGI, per germline (reference sequence). V was trimmed by 8 bases and J by 2 bases, leaving 10 bases between them. The CDR3 spans 13 residues.

This chain connects TRBV7-2 to TRBJ2-3; 10 bases agree with TRBD2. This CDR3 spans 15 amino acids. In germline, CDR1 is SGHTA, CDR2 FQGNSA. Germline trimming cut 2 bases from V and 6 bases from J; bases unmatched to any gene: 5. CDR3 bases: TGTGCCAGCAGCTTATCGGGACTAGCGCGCGATACGCAGTATTTT. Amino acids: CASSLSGLARDTQYF.

The chain joins TRBV2 to TRBJ2-1, with 9 bases fitting TRBD2. The CDR3 extends over 16 amino acids. Germline V gene lookup returns CDR1 SNHLY and CDR2 FYNNEI. Germline trimming cut 6 bases from V and 0 bases from J; bases unmatched to any gene: 6. The CDR3 loop is CASRELAGDSYNEQFF. The CDR3 DNA follows: TGTGCCAGCAGGGAACTAGCGGGCGACTCCTACAATGAGCAGTTCTTC. Together with reference TRBV2 and TRBJ2-1, the CDR3 gives the full variable domain: EPEVTQTPSHQVTQMGQEVILRCVPISNHLYFYWYRQILGQKVEFLVSFYNNEISEKSEIFDDQFSVERPDGSNFTLKIRSTKLEDSAMYFCASRELAGDSYNEQFFGPGTRLTVL.

The DNA of the CDR3 is TGTGCCAGCAGTTCGGCAGGGTTAGGGGATGAAAAACTGTTTTTT. Residues: CASSSAGLGDEKLFF. The chain uses TRBV27 and TRBJ1-4, with a possible D match to TRBD1 (5 bases). The germline CDR1 and CDR2 sequences are MNHEY and SMNVEV (reference sequence). Between the trimmed V and J ends, which lost 4 bases and 6 bases, there was a span of 15 bases. CDR3 size: 15 residues. The entire variable domain, with the rest obtained from reference TRBV27 and TRBJ1-4, is as follows: EAQVTQNPRYLITVTGKKLTVTCSQNMNHEYMSWYRQDPGLGLRQIYYSMNVEVTDKGDVPEGYKVSRKEKRNFPLILESPSPNQTSLYFCASSSAGLGDEKLFFGSGTQLSVL.

This clone has a single count. CDR3: CASSWSSTGRRSETQYF. The CDR3 coding sequence is TGTGCCAGCAGTTGGAGTAGCACAGGGAGGCGGAGCGAGACCCAGTACTTC. The chain joins TRBV27 to TRBJ2-5; D tentatively reads TRBD1 or TRBD2 (6 bases each). The CDR3 is 17 residues long. Per germline, CDR1 MNHEY and CDR2 SMNVEV (reference sequence). V gave up 4 bases and J gave up 5 bases, with 23 bases separating them.

The CDR3 DNA reads as TGTGCCAGCAGCGCAAACGGGGTCGGCTACACCTTC. The encoded protein is CASSANGVGYTF. This chain connects TRBV9 to TRBJ1-2; D uncertain. The CDR3 is 12 amino acids. V lost 3 bases to trimming and J lost 8 bases, with 11 bases between them. The V gene's germline CDR1 is SGDLS and CDR2 YYNGEE.